This section outlines one T cell receptor beta chain sequence together with its context. Its antigen is unknown. This record comes from a study of CXCR3-negative and CXCR3-positive naive CD8 T cells. Per germline, CDR1 SGDLS and CDR2 YYNGEE. The CDR3 is 16 amino acids. Study findings and constraints: TRB CDR3s were more hydrophobic in CXCR3-positive than in CXCR3-negative naive cells.

All TRB cDNA libraries came from 5' RACE performed with UMI labels. TCRdb derives one entry per CDR3 protein from the 5' RACE reads, leaving out DNA. This repertoire includes roughly 93,000 distinct CDR3 sequences. The sequence was obtained from a human donor in good health. Some clones in this sample may be carry-over from other donors' samples. The sample taken for sequencing was naive CXCR3+ CD8+ T cells from blood. Specified subset: CD45RO-CCR7+CD27+CD95- naive CD8+ T cells expressing CXCR3 (TNR3+). This chain uses TRBV9 with TRBJ2-1; the TCRdb D gene call, TRBD2, has no DNA to confirm it. CDR3 in amino acids: CASSVANGGAVDEQFF. Full variable domain (missing parts from reference TRBV9 and TRBJ2-1): DSGVTQTPKHLITATGQRVTLRCSPRSGDLSVYWYQQSLDQGLQFLIQYYNGEERAKGNILERFSAQQFPDLHSELNLSSLELGDSALYFCASSVANGGAVDEQFFGPGTRLTVL.